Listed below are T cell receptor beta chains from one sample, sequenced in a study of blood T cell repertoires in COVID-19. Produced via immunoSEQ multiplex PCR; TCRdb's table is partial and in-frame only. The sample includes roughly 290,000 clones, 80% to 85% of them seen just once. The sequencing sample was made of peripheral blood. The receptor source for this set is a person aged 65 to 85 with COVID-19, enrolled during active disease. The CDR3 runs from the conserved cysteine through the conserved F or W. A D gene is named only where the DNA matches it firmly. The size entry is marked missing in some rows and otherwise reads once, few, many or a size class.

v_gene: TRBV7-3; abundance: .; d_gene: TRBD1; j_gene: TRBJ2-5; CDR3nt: TGTGCCAGCAGCGAAACAGGGGACGAGACCCAGTACTTC; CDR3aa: CASSETGDETQYF
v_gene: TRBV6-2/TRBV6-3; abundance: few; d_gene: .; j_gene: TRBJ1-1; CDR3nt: TGTGCCAGCAGCCTCTTGAACACTGAAGCTTTCTTT; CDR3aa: CASSLLNTEAFF
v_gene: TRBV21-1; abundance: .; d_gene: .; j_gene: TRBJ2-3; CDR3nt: TGTGCCAGCAGCAAGGCCAAGGGACAGGGTACCCCCGTTACGCAGTATTTT; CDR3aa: CASSKAKGQGTPVTQYF
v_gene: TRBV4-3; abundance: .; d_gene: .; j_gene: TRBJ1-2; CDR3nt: TGCGCCAGCAGCCGGGAGGGCAGGGACTATGGCTACACCTTC; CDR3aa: CASSREGRDYGYTF
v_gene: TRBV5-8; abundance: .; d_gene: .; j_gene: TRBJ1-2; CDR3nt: TGTGCCAGCAGCGAGGGCTATGGCTACACCTTC; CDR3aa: CASSEGYGYTF
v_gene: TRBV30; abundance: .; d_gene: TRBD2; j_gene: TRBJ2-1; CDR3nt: TGTGCCTGGAGGAGCGGGAGTGATCCGTTCTTC; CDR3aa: CAWRSGSDPFF
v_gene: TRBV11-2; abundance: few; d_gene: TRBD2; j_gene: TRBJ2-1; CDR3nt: TGTGCCAGCAGCCGACCTAGCGGGGGGTGGTTGGATGAGCAGTTCTTC; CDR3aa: CASSRPSGGWLDEQFF
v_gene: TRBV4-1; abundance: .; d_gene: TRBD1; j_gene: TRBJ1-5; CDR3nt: TGCGCCAGCAGCCAGATAGACAGGGGGTGGCAGCCCCAGCATTTT; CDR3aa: CASSQIDRGWQPQHF
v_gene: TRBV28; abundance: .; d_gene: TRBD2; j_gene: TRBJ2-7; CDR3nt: TGTGCCAGCGACCAGAGGACTAGCGGAGATTCCTACGAGCAGTACTTC; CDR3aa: CASDQRTSGDSYEQYF
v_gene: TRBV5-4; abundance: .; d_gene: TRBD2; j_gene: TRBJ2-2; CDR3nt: TGTGCCAGCAGCAAAAGAGCGGGAGGAGGTCCCACCGGGGAGCTGTTTTTT; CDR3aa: CASSKRAGGGPTGELFF
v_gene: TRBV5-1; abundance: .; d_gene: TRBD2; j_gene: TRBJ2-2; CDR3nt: TGCGCCAGCAGCTTGGCCGGACTCGCGGGGGGGCCGAAAACCGGGGAGCTGTTTTTT; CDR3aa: CASSLAGLAGGPKTGELFF
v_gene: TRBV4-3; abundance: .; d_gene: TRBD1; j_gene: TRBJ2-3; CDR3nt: TGCGCCAGCAGCCAAGATTGGGGACAGACCACAGATACGCAGTATTTT; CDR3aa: CASSQDWGQTTDTQYF
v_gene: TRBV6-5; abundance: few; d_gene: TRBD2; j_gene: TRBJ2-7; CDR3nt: TGTGCCAGCAGCAGACTAGCAGGGTACGAGCAGTACTTC; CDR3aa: CASSRLAGYEQYF
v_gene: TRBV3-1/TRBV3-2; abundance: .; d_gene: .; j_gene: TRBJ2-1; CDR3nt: TGTGCCAGCAGTCCACCGGAGGGCGCATACAATGAGCAGTTCTTC; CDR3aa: CASSPPEGAYNEQFF
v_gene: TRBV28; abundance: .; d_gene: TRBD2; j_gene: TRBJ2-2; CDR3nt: TGTGCCAGCAGTTTACCCCTGGGACTAGCTAAAAACACGAACACCGGGGAGCTGTTTTTT; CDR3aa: CASSLPLGLAKNTNTGELFF
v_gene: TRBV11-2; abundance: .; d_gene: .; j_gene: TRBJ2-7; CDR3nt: TGTGCCAGCAGCTTAGCCAGCTACGAGCAGTACTTC; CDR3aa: CASSLASYEQYF
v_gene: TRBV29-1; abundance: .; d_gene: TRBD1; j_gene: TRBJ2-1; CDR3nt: TGCAGCGGGGACAGTTACAATGAGCAGTTCTTC; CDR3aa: CSGDSYNEQFF
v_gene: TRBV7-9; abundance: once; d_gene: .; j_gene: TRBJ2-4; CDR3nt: TGTGCCAGCAGCTCAGGGGGAACGGGAGACATTCAGTACTTC; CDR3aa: CASSSGGTGDIQYF
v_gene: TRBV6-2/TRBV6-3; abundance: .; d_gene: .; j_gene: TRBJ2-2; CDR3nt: TGTGCCAGCAGTTACAGGACAAACGGGGAGCTGTTTTTT; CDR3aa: CASSYRTNGELFF
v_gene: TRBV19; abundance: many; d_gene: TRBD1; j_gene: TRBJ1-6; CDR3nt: TGTGCCAGTAGTCTAACAGGGGGAAATTCACCCCTCCACTTT; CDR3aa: CASSLTGGNSPLHF
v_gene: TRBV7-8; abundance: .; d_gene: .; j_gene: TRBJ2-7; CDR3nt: TGTGCCAGCAGCTTTTGGGGCAGGGAAGGCTCCTACGAGCAGTACTTC; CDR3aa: CASSFWGREGSYEQYF
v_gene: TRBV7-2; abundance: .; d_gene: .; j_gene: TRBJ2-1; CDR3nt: TGTGCCAGCAGCTTTGAGTTCCTAAATGAGCAGTTCTTC; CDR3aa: CASSFEFLNEQFF
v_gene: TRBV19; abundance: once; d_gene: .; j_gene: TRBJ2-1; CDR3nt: TGTGCCAGTAGTATGGCGGGCGGCGGGTACAATGAGCAGTTCTTC; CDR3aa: CASSMAGGGYNEQFF
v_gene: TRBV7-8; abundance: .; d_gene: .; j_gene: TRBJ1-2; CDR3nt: TGTGCCAGCAGCTTAGGCAGGGACTATGGCTACACCTTC; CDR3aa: CASSLGRDYGYTF
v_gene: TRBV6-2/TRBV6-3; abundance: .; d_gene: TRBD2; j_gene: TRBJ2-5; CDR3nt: TGTGCCAGCAGTTATGGTTCTAGCGGCCAAGAGACCCAGTACTTC; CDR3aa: CASSYGSSGQETQYF
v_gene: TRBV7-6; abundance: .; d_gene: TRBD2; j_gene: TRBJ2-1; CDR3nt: TGTGCCAGCAGCGTTGGACTAGCGGGAGCAGGTGAGCAGTTCTTC; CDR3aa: CASSVGLAGAGEQFF
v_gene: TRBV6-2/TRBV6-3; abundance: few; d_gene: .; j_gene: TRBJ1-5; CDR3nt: TGTGCCAGCAGTTACTCTGGCAGGGGCAATCAGCCCCAGCATTTT; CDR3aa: CASSYSGRGNQPQHF
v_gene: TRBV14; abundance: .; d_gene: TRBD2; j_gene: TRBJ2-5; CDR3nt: TGTGCCAGCAGCCCACTAGCGAAGGAAGAGACCCAGTACTTC; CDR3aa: CASSPLAKEETQYF
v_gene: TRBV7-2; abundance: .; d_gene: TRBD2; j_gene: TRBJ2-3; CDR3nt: TGTGCCAGCAGCTTAGTGGCTAGCGGGAGGGCCGAAGATACGCAGTATTTT; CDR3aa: CASSLVASGRAEDTQYF
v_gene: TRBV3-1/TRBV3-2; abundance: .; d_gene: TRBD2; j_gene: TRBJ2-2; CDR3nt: TGTGCCAGCAGCCAACCTAGCGGTCCATTCACCGGGGAGCTGTTTTTT; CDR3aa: CASSQPSGPFTGELFF
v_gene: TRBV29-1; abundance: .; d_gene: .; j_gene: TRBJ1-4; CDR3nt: TGCAGCGTTGAAGGTACCACAGAAACTAATGAAAAACTGTTTTTT; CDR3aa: CSVEGTTETNEKLFF
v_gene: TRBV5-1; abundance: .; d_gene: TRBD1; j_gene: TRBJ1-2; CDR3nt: TGCGCCAGCAGCCTGGTAGGACAGGGGACGCGAGGCTACACCTTC; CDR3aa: CASSLVGQGTRGYTF
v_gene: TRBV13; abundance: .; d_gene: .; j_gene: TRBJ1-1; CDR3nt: TGTGCCAGCAGCTTTTCATCGGCTGAAGCTTTCTTT; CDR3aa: CASSFSSAEAFF
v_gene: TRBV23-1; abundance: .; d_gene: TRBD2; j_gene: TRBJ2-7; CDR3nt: TGCGCCAGCTCGCGGCGGGGGGCTACCCGAAACCACTACGAGCAGTACTTC; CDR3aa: CASSRRGATRNHYEQYF
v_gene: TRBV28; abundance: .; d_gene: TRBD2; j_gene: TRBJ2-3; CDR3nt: TGTGCCAGCAGTTTATTTGGGGAGGGCGATCGAGATACGCAGTATTTT; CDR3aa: CASSLFGEGDRDTQYF
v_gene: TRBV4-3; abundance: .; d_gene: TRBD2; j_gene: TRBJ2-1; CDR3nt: TGCGCCAGCAGCCACGTACCCGCCGGGACTAGCAGTAGGAATGAGCAGTTCTTC; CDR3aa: CASSHVPAGTSSRNEQFF